The 20 T cell receptor beta chains given below trace back to one sample, sequenced in a study of shared clonotypes between healthy human individuals. TCRdb's table, derived via immunoSEQ multiplex PCR, lists solely in-frame clones and lacks some. The sample consists of some 1,400,000 clones, roughly 96% of them appearing once. Sequencing used naive CD4+ T cells sorted from blood. Described subset: CD45RA+ positively selected. The receptors stem from a man in his thirties or forties in good health.

The V and J genes are TRBV28 and TRBJ2-1; 8 bases agree with TRBD2. The germline V gene has CDR1 MDHEN and CDR2 SYDVKM. The trim removed 2 bases at V and 7 bases at J, leaving 7 bases unmatched. This CDR3 has 15 amino acids. CDR3 in amino acids: CASSLTGGRRNEQFF. As DNA, the CDR3 is TGTGCCAGCAGTTTAACTGGCGGGAGGAGGAATGAGCAGTTCTTC.

This chain connects TRBV23-1 to TRBJ1-1; D is uncertain. TRBV23-1 is an ORF; its function is uncertain. This CDR3 comprises 12 residues. Trimming cost V 10 bases and J 0 bases, with 9 bases left between them. The CDR3 loop is CATRALNTEAFF. CDR3 DNA: TGCGCCACCCGAGCCTTGAACACTGAAGCTTTCTTT.

The J gene is TRBJ1-3, the V gene TRBV5-3; D unresolved. TRBV5-3 is reported as an ORF; its role is uncertain. This CDR3 region has 16 residues. V was clipped by 2 bases and J by 0 bases, with 12 bases between them. The CDR3 DNA is TGTGCCAGAAGCTTTTGGACGGCCAACTCTGGAAACACCATATATTTT. Protein: CARSFWTANSGNTIYF.

The rearrangement uses TRBV29-1 and TRBJ2-1, with a possible D match to TRBD1 (6 bases). Germline V lookup: CDR1 SQVTM, CDR2 ANQGSEA. The CDR3 sequence is 14 residues long. V shed 5 bases and J shed 2 bases, with 13 bases lying between them. The CDR3 is CSVQDRGTYNEQFF. The CDR3 DNA sequence: TGCAGCGTTCAGGATAGGGGGACCTACAATGAGCAGTTCTTC.

The chain is built from TRBV30 and TRBJ2-1; a weak D match, TRBD1 (5 bases). CDR1 GTSNPN and CDR2 SVGIG come from the germline V gene (reference sequence). With 4 bases removed from V and 8 bases from J, the gap between germline ends came to 12 bases. The CDR3 spans 12 residues. The CDR3 nucleotides are TGTGCCTGGAAGACAGTTATCTATGAGCAGTTCTTC. This codes for CAWKTVIYEQFF. The full variable domain, with the rest looked up from reference TRBV30 and TRBJ2-1, is SQTIHQWPATLVQPVGSPLSLECTVEGTSNPNLYWYRQAAGRGLQLLFYSVGIGQISSEVPQNLSASRPQDRQFILSSKKLLLSDSGFYLCAWKTVIYEQFFGPGTRLTVL.

CDR3 DNA sequence: TGTGCCAGCAGCTTAGGCGTATTCGGGACAGAGAACACTGAAGCTTTCTTT. Its protein product is CASSLGVFGTENTEAFF. The chain joins TRBV11-2 to TRBJ1-1, with TRBD1 matching 7 bases. The CDR3 consists of 17 residues. The ends lost 1 base at V and 1 base at J; junction bases unmatched: 9. Germline values: CDR1 SGHAT, CDR2 FQNNGV.

The sample holds a few counts of this clone. The rearrangement uses TRBV19 and TRBJ2-3; D may be TRBD2 (5 bases). The germline V gene has CDR1 LNHDA and CDR2 SQIVND (reference sequence). The CDR3 is made up of 17 amino acids. V was trimmed by 0 bases and J by 3 bases, leaving 16 bases between them. The CDR3 region is CASSIDLPGRITDTQYF. CDR3 DNA sequence: TGTGCCAGTAGTATAGATCTCCCGGGAAGGATAACAGATACGCAGTATTTT.

V and J are TRBV13 and TRBJ2-7; 8 bases match TRBD1. The length of the CDR3 is 16 residues. J lost 6 bases, V lost 3 bases, and 13 bases had no gene match. The germline CDR1 and CDR2 sequences are PRHDT and FYEKMQ (reference sequence). The CDR3 sequence: CASSFYLRDRSGEQYF. The CDR3 DNA reads as TGTGCCAGCAGCTTTTACCTTAGGGACAGGTCTGGCGAGCAGTACTTC.

V and J are TRBV7-9 and TRBJ2-5, with TRBD1 matching 12 bases. The CDR3 runs 17 residues. J lost 2 bases, V lost 5 bases, and 9 bases had no gene match. Germline CDR1 SEHNR, CDR2 FQNEAQ (reference sequence). CDR3 nucleotide sequence: TGTGCCAGCAGCACCGGGACAGGGGGCCTAATACAAGAGACCCAGTACTTC. This codes for CASSTGTGGLIQETQYF.

The rearrangement links TRBV28 to TRBJ2-7, with TRBD2 identical over 7 bases. The CDR3 spans 15 residues. Per germline, CDR1 MDHEN and CDR2 SYDVKM. With V trimmed by 6 bases and J by 8 bases, 16 bases remained unmatched. Here the CDR3 reads CASSLGVAGRPQQYF. The CDR3 DNA sequence: TGTGCCAGCAGCCTCGGGGTAGCGGGTCGCCCACAGCAGTACTTC. The entire variable domain, with the rest obtained from reference TRBV28 and TRBJ2-7, is as follows: DVKVTQSSRYLVKRTGEKVFLECVQDMDHENMFWYRQDPGLGLRLIYFSYDVKMKEKGDIPEGYSVSREKKERFSLILESASTNQTSMYLCASSLGVAGRPQQYFGPGTRLTVT.

CDR3 loop: CASSPAGTLDQPQHF. The CDR3 region has the DNA TGTGCCAGCAGCCCAGCAGGGACTCTGGATCAGCCCCAGCATTTT. The chain recombines TRBV7-9 with TRBJ1-5, with D possibly being TRBD1 (5 bases). This CDR3 has 15 amino acids. V shed 5 bases and J shed 5 bases, with 16 bases lying between them. Germline V lookup: CDR1 SEHNR, CDR2 FQNEAQ (reference sequence). The whole variable domain, filled in from reference TRBV7-9 and TRBJ1-5, reads DTGVSQNPRHKITKRGQNVTFRCDPISEHNRLYWYRQTLGQGPEFLTYFQNEAQLEKSRLLSDRFSAERPKGSFSTLEIQRTEQGDSAMYLCASSPAGTLDQPQHFGDGTRLSIL.

This sequence joins TRBV11-2 and TRBJ2-7; D could derive from TRBD1 or TRBD2 (6 bases each). CDR3 size: 15 residues. Germline V CDR1 and CDR2: SGHAT, FQNNGV. V was cut by 3 bases and J by 3 bases, with 15 bases left in between. The CDR3 protein is CASSFKGGGGYEQYF. The CDR3 DNA sequence: TGTGCCAGCAGCTTTAAGGGCGGAGGGGGCTACGAGCAGTACTTC.

A note on this clone: Other DNA sequences in this specimen translate into the identical CDR3. The rearrangement uses TRBV28 and TRBJ2-2; D not resolved. Germline V gene lookup returns CDR1 MDHEN and CDR2 SYDVKM. This CDR3 is 13 amino acids long. V was pared by 1 base and J by 4 bases, with 4 bases between. Written as DNA, the CDR3 is TGTGCCAGCAGTTTATTGGGCACCGGGGAGCTGTTTTTT. It yields the protein CASSLLGTGELFF. Using reference TRBV28 and TRBJ2-2 for the parts outside the CDR3, the full variable domain is DVKVTQSSRYLVKRTGEKVFLECVQDMDHENMFWYRQDPGLGLRLIYFSYDVKMKEKGDIPEGYSVSREKKERFSLILESASTNQTSMYLCASSLLGTGELFFGEGSRLTVL.

J is TRBJ2-5 and V is TRBV7-9, with D possibly matching TRBD2 (6 bases). The germline gives CDR1 SEHNR, CDR2 FQNEAQ (reference sequence). The CDR3 covers 14 residues. Trimming stripped 5 bases from V and 5 bases from J, with 15 bases between. The CDR3 DNA is TGTGCCAGCAGCCCCAGTAGGGAGGTTGAGACCCAGTACTTC. Translating gives CASSPSREVETQYF. The full variable domain, completed using reference TRBV7-9 and TRBJ2-5, is DTGVSQNPRHKITKRGQNVTFRCDPISEHNRLYWYRQTLGQGPEFLTYFQNEAQLEKSRLLSDRFSAERPKGSFSTLEIQRTEQGDSAMYLCASSPSREVETQYFGPGTRLLVL.

This chain links TRBV4-1 with TRBJ2-1, with TRBD1 matching 8 bases. The CDR3 contains 18 residues. The V and J ends lost 3 bases and 7 bases, in that order; junction bases with no gene match: 17. CDR1 MGHRA and CDR2 YSYEKL come from the germline V gene. CDR3 in DNA: TGCGCCAGCAGCCAGGGCCGTACCGGGACAGGACCTTGGAATGAGCAGTTCTTC. Protein sequence: CASSQGRTGTGPWNEQFF.

This clone was seen just once. The rearrangement links TRBV5-8 to TRBJ1-1; D is uncertain. V dropped 4 bases and J dropped 6 bases, with 16 bases sitting between them. Germline V gives CDR1 SGHTS, CDR2 YDEGEE. The CDR3 totals 14 residues. Here the CDR3 reads CASSADVGRAEAFF. As DNA, the CDR3 is TGTGCCAGCAGCGCAGACGTTGGGCGCGCTGAAGCTTTCTTT.

The chain recombines TRBV10-3 with TRBJ2-7; D unclear. Germline V gene lookup returns CDR1 ENHRY and CDR2 SYGVKD. Deletions cut 5 bases from V and 4 bases from J, with 9 bases between. This CDR3 region has 12 residues. The CDR3 region has the DNA TGTGCCATCAGTAAGTATGGATACGAGCAGTACTTC. As protein: CAISKYGYEQYF.

J is TRBJ1-4 and V is TRBV4-1; D may be TRBD1 (5 bases). This CDR3 has 15 residues. The V end lost 7 bases, the J end lost 0 bases, and 12 bases lay between the germline ends. Germline V lookup: CDR1 MGHRA, CDR2 YSYEKL. CDR3 coding DNA: TGCGCCAGCAACCCGGGGGGTGCAACTAATGAAAAACTGTTTTTT. Translating it yields CASNPGGATNEKLFF.

The chain joins TRBV5-1 to TRBJ1-2; TRBD1 aligns across 9 bases. The germline V gene has CDR1 SGHRS and CDR2 YFSETQ. The CDR3 totals 15 residues. Losses at the gene ends were 4 bases for V and 8 bases for J; bases not matched to a gene: 12. The CDR3, as DNA: TGCGCCAGCAGCCCGGGTAGGACAGGGGAAAGAGGCTACACCTTC. Protein: CASSPGRTGERGYTF.

The chain links TRBV28 to TRBJ1-2; D perhaps matches TRBD1 (5 bases). Germline V gene lookup returns CDR1 MDHEN and CDR2 SYDVKM. V dropped 8 bases and J dropped 0 bases, with 22 bases sitting between them. The length of the CDR3 is 17 residues. Here the CDR3 reads CASRSSGARPTNYGYTF. DNA of the CDR3: TGTGCCAGCCGGTCTTCCGGGGCCAGGCCGACTAACTATGGCTACACCTTC.